This T cell receptor beta chain was profiled in a study of CD8+ T cells in alopecia areata. Study observations and caveats: In scalp samples, resident alphabeta T cells of normal skin are also sequenced. Normal scalp had lower clonality than lesional scalp, with alopecia totalis/universalis lesions showing this most strongly.

This clone was detected only a few times. What it binds is not known. Extraction of RNA preceded its reverse transcription into cDNA, which served as the sequencing template. Profiling relied on immunoSEQ multiplex PCR, and the TCRdb table lists in-frame clones only, not all of them. The data hold 200,000 to 250,000 clones, with 45% to 70% observed a single time. The CDR3 spans 13 residues. The germline V and J ends were trimmed by 4 bases and 5 bases, with 9 bases remaining between them. The V gene's germline CDR1 is LNHDA and CDR2 SQIVND (reference sequence). This chain connects TRBV19 to TRBJ2-1; D is possibly TRBD2 (6 bases). Sequencing was done on a sample of CD8+ T cells sorted from blood. This TCR derives from a human donor in good health. CDR3 bases: TGTGCCAGTAGTAACCGGGAGAACAATGAGCAGTTCTTC. Protein sequence: CASSNRENNEQFF.